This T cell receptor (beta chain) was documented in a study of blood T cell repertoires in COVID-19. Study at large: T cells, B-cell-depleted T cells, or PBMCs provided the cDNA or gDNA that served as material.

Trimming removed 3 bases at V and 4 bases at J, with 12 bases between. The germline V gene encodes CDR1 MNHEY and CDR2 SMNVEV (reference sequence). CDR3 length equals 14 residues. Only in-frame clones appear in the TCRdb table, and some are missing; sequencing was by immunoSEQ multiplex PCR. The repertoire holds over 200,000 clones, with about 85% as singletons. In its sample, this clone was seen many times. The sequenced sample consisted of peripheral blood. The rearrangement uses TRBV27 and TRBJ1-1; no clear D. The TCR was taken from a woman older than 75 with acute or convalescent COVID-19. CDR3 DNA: TGTGCCAGCAGTTTCGAGGGCGCGATCACTGAAGCTTTCTTT. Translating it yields CASSFEGAITEAFF.